This is a list of T cell receptor beta chains from one sample in a study of cytomegalovirus exposure and HLA in healthy donors. This table comes from immunoSEQ multiplex PCR, and its TCRdb copy is limited to in-frame clones, with some not included. The table lists 150,000 to 250,000 clones, around 76% of them singletons. The sample taken for sequencing was PBMCs. All receptors derive from a man aged 25-45 years in good health and CMV-seronegative. Both conserved end residues are part of each CDR3. A D gene is named only where the DNA matches it firmly. Clone size appears in some rows only: once, few, many, or a class for an expanded clone.

D gene,V gene,J gene,clone size,CDR3 DNA,CDR3 protein
TRBD1,TRBV6-5,TRBJ2-7,NA,TGTGCCAGCAGTTACGACAGGGGAAGCTACGAGCAGTACTTC,CASSYDRGSYEQYF
NA,TRBV9,TRBJ2-2,NA,TGTGCCAGCAGCGTAGAATCCCACAGCACCGGGGAGCTGTTTTTT,CASSVESHSTGELFF
TRBD2,TRBV2,TRBJ2-7,NA,TGTGCCAGCGCCGGGACTAGCGGGAGGATCGAGCAGTACTTC,CASAGTSGRIEQYF
TRBD2,TRBV14,TRBJ2-1,NA,TGTGCCAGCAGCAGAGACCGACCGACTAGCGGGAGATTGACTGAGCAGTTCTTC,CASSRDRPTSGRLTEQFF
NA,TRBV28,TRBJ2-6,NA,TGTGCCAGCAGGCTGGGCGGGGAAGTGTCTGGGGCCAACGTCCTGACTTTC,CASRLGGEVSGANVLTF
TRBD2,TRBV29-1,TRBJ2-2,once,TGCAGCGTTCGGGAGGGTGGGACCGGGGAGCTGTTTTTT,CSVREGGTGELFF
NA,TRBV20-1,TRBJ1-2,NA,TGCAGTGCTAGTCGGACACAGTATTACACCTTC,CSASRTQYYTF
TRBD2,TRBV9,TRBJ2-1,NA,TGTGCCAGCAGCCCGCGGACTAGCGGTCGTGATGAGCAGTTCTTC,CASSPRTSGRDEQFF
TRBD1,TRBV5-1,TRBJ2-3,once,TGCGCCAGCAGCCCAGGACAGGGGGCAGATACGCAGTATTTT,CASSPGQGADTQYF
TRBD1,TRBV30,TRBJ1-5,few,TGTGCCTGGAGTGTACCAGGGGGCGGGCAGCCCCAGCATTTT,CAWSVPGGGQPQHF
TRBD1,TRBV5-8,TRBJ1-2,NA,TGTGCCAGCAGCTTGGCGGGAACAGGGGTAAGGAATGGCTACACCTTC,CASSLAGTGVRNGYTF
NA,TRBV11-2,TRBJ1-2,NA,TGTGCCAGCAGCAATGCCGGGTTCAACTATGGCTACACCTTC,CASSNAGFNYGYTF
NA,TRBV28,TRBJ2-2,few,TGTGCCAGCGTCGCCCGGACCGGGGAGCTGTTTTTT,CASVARTGELFF
NA,TRBV6-1,TRBJ2-7,NA,TGTGCCAGCAGTGAAGGGGTTAGCACCTCCTACGAGCAGTACTTC,CASSEGVSTSYEQYF
TRBD2,TRBV15,TRBJ2-7,NA,TGTGCCACCAGCAGAGATCTCAGCGGGAGCAGTACCCACTACGAGCAGTACTTC,CATSRDLSGSSTHYEQYF
NA,TRBV28,TRBJ2-7,NA,TGTGCCAGCAGACCTCAGGTACTCTTCGGGCAGTACTTC,CASRPQVLFGQYF
TRBD1,TRBV5-1,TRBJ1-1,NA,TGCGCCAGCAGCTGGCTTGGGACAGGGAACACTGAAGCTTTCTTT,CASSWLGTGNTEAFF
TRBD1,TRBV7-9,TRBJ2-3,NA,TGTGCCAGCAGCGACCTCCGGGACAGGGGGCCCACAGATACGCAGTATTTT,CASSDLRDRGPTDTQYF
NA,TRBV19,TRBJ2-5,NA,TGTGCCAGTAGTATAGGCGGCGGCCCCCAAGAGACCCAGTACTTC,CASSIGGGPQETQYF
TRBD1,TRBV11-2,TRBJ1-2,NA,TGTGCCAGCAGCCCATTTACTGGACAGGGGGCGGCGTATGGCTACACCTTC,CASSPFTGQGAAYGYTF
NA,TRBV29-1,TRBJ2-5,NA,TGCAGCGTTGAAGGGGCCTTAGGGACCCAGTACTTC,CSVEGALGTQYF
NA,TRBV6-5,TRBJ1-2,NA,TGTGCCAGCAGACCCTCAGGGACTGGAGGCTACACCTTC,CASRPSGTGGYTF
TRBD1,TRBV18,TRBJ1-4,NA,TGTGCCAGCTCACCACCGACAGGGGCGAGGGAAAAACTGTTTTTT,CASSPPTGAREKLFF
TRBD2,TRBV11-2,TRBJ2-2,NA,TGTGCCAGCAGCTTGAGAGTAGCGGGAGTTCCCGGGGAGCTGTTTTTT,CASSLRVAGVPGELFF
TRBD2,TRBV9,TRBJ2-7,NA,TGTGCCAGCAGCCAGACTAGCCTCGGCTCCTACGAGCAGTACTTC,CASSQTSLGSYEQYF
TRBD1,TRBV10-1,TRBJ2-3,NA,TGCGCCAGCAGTGAGTCCTCGGGCAGGGGGAACGCAGATACGCAGTATTTT,CASSESSGRGNADTQYF
TRBD2,TRBV5-1,TRBJ2-3,NA,TGCGCCAGCAGCGATCCGAGGGGAGCGGGAGTGGGGACAGATACGCAGTATTTT,CASSDPRGAGVGTDTQYF
TRBD2,TRBV10-2,TRBJ2-7,NA,TGCGCCAGCAGGGCGCTAGCGGGAGCTCCGATAGGTGAGCAGTACTTC,CASRALAGAPIGEQYF
NA,TRBV9,TRBJ1-1,NA,TGTGCCAGCAGCCCCCACAGGGTTCCCAACACTGAAGCTTTCTTT,CASSPHRVPNTEAFF
TRBD1,TRBV5-1,TRBJ1-5,once,TGCGCCAGCAGCCCCGGACAGGGGGAGTGGAGCAATCAGCCCCAGCATTTT,CASSPGQGEWSNQPQHF
NA,TRBV28,TRBJ1-2,NA,TGTGCCAGCGGCCGGGGTGCTGAGAGCTATGGCTACACCTTC,CASGRGAESYGYTF
TRBD1,TRBV27,TRBJ2-7,NA,TGTGCCAGCACGGGACAGGAGACCTACGAGCAGTACTTC,CASTGQETYEQYF
NA,TRBV2,TRBJ2-2,NA,TGTGCCAGCAGTGGGGCAGTTTTGTGGGCCGGGGAGCTGTTTTTT,CASSGAVLWAGELFF
TRBD2,TRBV28,TRBJ2-7,NA,TGTGCCAGCAGTGCGACGCCTAGCGGGAGTCTCTACGAGCAGTACTTC,CASSATPSGSLYEQYF
NA,TRBV4-1,TRBJ2-5,NA,TGCGCCAGCAGCCAAATACTAGTGGGGGAGACCCAGTACTTC,CASSQILVGETQYF
TRBD1,TRBV30,TRBJ1-6,NA,TGTGCCTGGAGTCAAACCGGGACAGTACATTCACCCCTCCACTTT,CAWSQTGTVHSPLHF
NA,TRBV5-1,TRBJ2-1,few,TGCGCCAGCAGCACAGCGGGCTACAATGAGCAGTTCTTC,CASSTAGYNEQFF
TRBD1,TRBV25-1,TRBJ2-7,NA,TGTGCCAGCAGTGACCCGGGACAGGGTACCGCTTACGAGCAGTACTTC,CASSDPGQGTAYEQYF
NA,TRBV11-1,TRBJ1-1,few,TGTGCCAGCAGCCTGGGTCCTATGGGGAGCACTGAAGCTTTCTTT,CASSLGPMGSTEAFF
TRBD1,TRBV7-9,TRBJ1-2,NA,TGTGCCAGCAGCTTTCCGGGACAGGGGAGCGGAGGCTACACCTTC,CASSFPGQGSGGYTF
NA,TRBV27,TRBJ2-7,NA,TGTGCCAGCAGTTTTTCGGACAGACTCTACGAGCAGTACTTC,CASSFSDRLYEQYF
TRBD2,TRBV7-9,TRBJ2-7,NA,TGTGCCAGCAAAATTAGCGGGAGTGCTGAAGAGCAGTACTTC,CASKISGSAEEQYF
TRBD1,TRBV19,TRBJ1-2,NA,TGTGCCAGTAGTATCGGGACAGGGGGAATCTATGGCTACACCTTC,CASSIGTGGIYGYTF
TRBD1,TRBV11-2,TRBJ1-5,once,TGTGCCAGCAGCTTAGATCCTGGGACAGGATTCAATCAGCCCCAGCATTTT,CASSLDPGTGFNQPQHF
NA,TRBV5-1,TRBJ1-3,NA,TGCGCCAGCAGCTTGGGAGTGGCAGGATCTGGAAACACCATATATTTT,CASSLGVAGSGNTIYF
TRBD1,TRBV25-1,TRBJ1-1,NA,TGTGCCAGCAGTGAACAGGGGGCAGGGGGTGGCTCTGAAGCTTTCTTT,CASSEQGAGGGSEAFF
TRBD1,TRBV5-4,TRBJ2-5,NA,TGTGCCAGCAGCCCGACAGGGGGAGAGACCCAGTACTTC,CASSPTGGETQYF
TRBD2,TRBV5-4,TRBJ2-2,NA,TGTGCCAGCAGCTTGGGGGGGCTAGCGGGAACTGAAGCCGGGGAGCTGTTTTTT,CASSLGGLAGTEAGELFF
NA,TRBV7-9,TRBJ1-4,NA,TGTGCCAGCAGCTTACCCACAGGGATGGCTAATGAAAAACTGTTTTTT,CASSLPTGMANEKLFF
NA,TRBV5-4,TRBJ2-7,NA,TGTGCCAGCAGCTTGGCGGCTAGCGTCTCCTACGAGCAGTACTTC,CASSLAASVSYEQYF
TRBD1,TRBV6-5,TRBJ1-5,NA,TGTGCCAGCAAGGCAGACAGGGTTAATCAGCCCCAGCATTTT,CASKADRVNQPQHF